This T cell receptor beta chain originates from a study of CD8+CD57+ T cells in acquired aplastic anemia. Profiling that covered TCR beta VDJ and CDR3 relied on genomic DNA as its template. TCRdb used MiXCR to reprocess the reads, holding one entry per CDR3 protein. The sample shows approximately 57,000 distinct CDR3 sequences, around 57% of them seen only once. Only patients with CD8+CD57+ cell expansion on flow cytometry were chosen for sequencing. Each patient carried a diagnosis of severe acquired aplastic anemia. Receipt of therapy had not occurred in any patient by the time of blood sampling. Germline CDR1 and CDR2: SGDLS and YYNGEE. The CDR3 loop spans 17 amino acids. V lost 4 bases, J lost 4 bases, and 22 bases lay in between.

This rearrangement joins TRBV9 to TRBJ2-3; possibly TRBD1 for D (5 bases). The TCR originated in a human donor with aplastic anemia. The sequenced sample consisted of sorted CD4+, CD8+, or CD8+CD57+ T cells (not recorded which) from PBMCs. Here the CDR3 DNA reads TGTGCCAGCAGCACATCTCCCAGGGATGGATTGCCAGATACGCAGTATTTT. Amino acids: CASSTSPRDGLPDTQYF.